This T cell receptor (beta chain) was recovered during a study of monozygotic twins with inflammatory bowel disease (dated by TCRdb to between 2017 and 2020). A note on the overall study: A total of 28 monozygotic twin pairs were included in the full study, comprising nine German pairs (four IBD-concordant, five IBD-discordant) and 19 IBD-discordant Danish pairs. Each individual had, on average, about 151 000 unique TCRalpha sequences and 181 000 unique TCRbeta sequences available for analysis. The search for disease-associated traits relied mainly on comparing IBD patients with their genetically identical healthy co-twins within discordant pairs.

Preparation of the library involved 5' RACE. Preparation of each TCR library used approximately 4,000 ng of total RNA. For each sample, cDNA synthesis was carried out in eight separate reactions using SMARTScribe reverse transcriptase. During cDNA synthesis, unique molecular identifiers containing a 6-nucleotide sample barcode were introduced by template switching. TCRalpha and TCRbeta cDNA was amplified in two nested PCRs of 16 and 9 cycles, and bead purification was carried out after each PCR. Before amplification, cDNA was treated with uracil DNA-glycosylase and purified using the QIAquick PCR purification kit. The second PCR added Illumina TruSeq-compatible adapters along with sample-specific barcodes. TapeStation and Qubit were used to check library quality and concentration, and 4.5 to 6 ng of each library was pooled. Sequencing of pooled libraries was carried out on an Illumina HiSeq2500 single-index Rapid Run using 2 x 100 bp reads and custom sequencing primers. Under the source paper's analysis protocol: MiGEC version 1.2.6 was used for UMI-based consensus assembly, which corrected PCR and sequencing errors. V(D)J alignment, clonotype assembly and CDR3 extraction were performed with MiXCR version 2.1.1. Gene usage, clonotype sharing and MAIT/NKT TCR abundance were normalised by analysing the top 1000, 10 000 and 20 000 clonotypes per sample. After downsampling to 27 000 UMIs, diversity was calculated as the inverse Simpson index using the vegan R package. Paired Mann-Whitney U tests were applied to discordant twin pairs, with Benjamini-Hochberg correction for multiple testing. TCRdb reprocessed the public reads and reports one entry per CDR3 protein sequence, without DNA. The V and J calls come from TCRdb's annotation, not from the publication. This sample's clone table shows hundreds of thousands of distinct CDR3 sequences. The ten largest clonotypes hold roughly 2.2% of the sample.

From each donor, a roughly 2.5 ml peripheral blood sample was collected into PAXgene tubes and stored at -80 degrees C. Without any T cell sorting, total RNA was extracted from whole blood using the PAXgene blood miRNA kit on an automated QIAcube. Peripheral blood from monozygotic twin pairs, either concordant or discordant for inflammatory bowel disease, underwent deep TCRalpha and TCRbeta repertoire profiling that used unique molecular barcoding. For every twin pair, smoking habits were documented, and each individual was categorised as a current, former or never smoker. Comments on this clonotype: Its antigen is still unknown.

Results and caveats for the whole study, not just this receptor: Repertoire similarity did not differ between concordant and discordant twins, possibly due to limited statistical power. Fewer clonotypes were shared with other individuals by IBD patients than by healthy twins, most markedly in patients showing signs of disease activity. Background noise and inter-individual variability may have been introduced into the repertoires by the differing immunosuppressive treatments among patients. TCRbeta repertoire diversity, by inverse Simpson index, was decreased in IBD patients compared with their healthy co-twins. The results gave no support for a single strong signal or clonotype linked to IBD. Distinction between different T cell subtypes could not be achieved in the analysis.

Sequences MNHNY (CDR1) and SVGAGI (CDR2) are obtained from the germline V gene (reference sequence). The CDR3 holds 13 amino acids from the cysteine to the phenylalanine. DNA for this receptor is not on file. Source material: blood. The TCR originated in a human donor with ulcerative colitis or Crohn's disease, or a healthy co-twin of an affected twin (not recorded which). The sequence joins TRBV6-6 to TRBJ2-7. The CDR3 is CASSYQGNNEQYF.